Listed below are T cell receptor beta chains from one sample, sequenced in a study of T cell changes during pregnancy in multiple sclerosis. The method was immunoSEQ multiplex PCR; TCRdb's version includes in-frame clones alone and lacks a portion of them. The sample contains more than 65,000 clones, 80% to 95% of which appear only once. The source material was peripheral blood, sampled in the first trimester of pregnancy. The receptor set was obtained from a female donor with multiple sclerosis, enrolled in a pregnancy study. Both conserved end residues are part of each CDR3. A D gene is named only where the DNA matches it firmly. Size is stated for part of the rows, as once, few or many counts, or as a class when the clone is expanded.

TRBJ1-2,NA,TRBD1,TRBV9,TGTGCCAGCAGACCTCTCGGGACAGGGGATGGCTACACCTTC,CASRPLGTGDGYTF
TRBJ2-7,NA,NA,TRBV7-2,TGTGCCAGCAGCTTAGACAGGGCCACCTACGAGCAGTACTTC,CASSLDRATYEQYF
TRBJ1-3,NA,NA,TRBV29-1,TGCAGCGTCAGCGAAAACTCTGGAAACACCATATATTTT,CSVSENSGNTIYF
TRBJ1-1,few,NA,TRBV2,TGTGCCAGCAGCTTACAGGGTCGTGCTTTCTTT,CASSLQGRAFF
TRBJ2-7,NA,NA,TRBV5-6,TGTGCCAGCAGCTTGCAAGTTAGCTCCTACGAGCAGTACTTC,CASSLQVSSYEQYF
TRBJ2-1,once,TRBD1,TRBV6-1,TGTGCCAGCAGCCGGGACAGTGACAATGAGCAGTTCTTC,CASSRDSDNEQFF
TRBJ1-2,NA,NA,TRBV5-4,TGTGCCAGCAGCTCGAGCGGGCAGGGACCGTATGGCTACACCTTC,CASSSSGQGPYGYTF
TRBJ2-6,NA,NA,TRBV29-1,TGCAGCGTTGACTTGGGGGGAAGTGGGGCCAACGTCCTGACTTTC,CSVDLGGSGANVLTF
TRBJ2-1,NA,NA,TRBV28,TGTGCCAGCAGTTTGGGGGGAGGCGGGACGGGGTACAATGAGCAGTTCTTC,CASSLGGGGTGYNEQFF
TRBJ2-3,NA,TRBD2,TRBV9,TGTGCCAGCAGCGGAGTAGAACCGGGACTAGCGGGAGTGGATACGCAGTATTTT,CASSGVEPGLAGVDTQYF
TRBJ1-1,NA,NA,TRBV11-1,TGTGCCAGCAGCTTAATCCGACAGCCTAACACTGAAGCTTTCTTT,CASSLIRQPNTEAFF
TRBJ2-7,NA,TRBD2,TRBV5-4,TGTGCCAGCAGCCTGAGACTAGCGGGGGGCTACGAGCAGTACTTC,CASSLRLAGGYEQYF
TRBJ2-7,NA,NA,TRBV19,TGTGCCAGTAGTATAAGCTACCCCTACGAGCAGTACTTC,CASSISYPYEQYF